The present entry profiles one T cell receptor beta chain with its context. Its antigen remains unknown. The sample comes from a study of cytomegalovirus exposure and HLA in healthy donors. With 60 Vbeta and 13 Jbeta primers, the PCR was carried out. Sequenced by immunoSEQ multiplex PCR; TCRdb stores in-frame clones only, minus some. Of over 200,000 clones in the sample, about 74% were seen once. CDR3 length: 14 residues. CDR1 is SNHLY and CDR2 is FYNNEI in the germline V gene. Trimming removed 5 bases from V and 4 bases from J, with 13 bases in between. Broader study findings: Researchers reported in a later analysis that a missense DCLRE1C variant was tied to TCR beta V- and J-gene trimming.

The J gene is TRBJ2-3, the V gene TRBV2; D might be TRBD1 (6 bases). Sequencing was performed on PBMCs. The clonotype originates from a woman in her 30s in good health and CMV-seronegative. The DNA for the CDR3 is TGTGCCAGCAGTAAGGGACACTCGGCAGATACGCAGTATTTT. It encodes CASSKGHSADTQYF.